The rows below give T cell receptor beta chains drawn from one sample of a study of regulatory T cells in long-lasting Graves disease. TCRdb itself ran the multiplex PCR reads through MiXCR, one entry per CDR3 protein. The data show under 450,000 distinct CDR3 sequences, 20% to 25% seen once. The material was peripheral blood mononuclear cells (PBMCs), obtained when the disease was refractory, from a patient treated with antithyroid drugs. These receptors came from a woman in her forties with Graves disease. Each CDR3 is given with its conserved first and last residue. Each record gives: CDR3 DNA, CDR3 protein, V gene, clone size, J gene, D gene. D genes are given only for firm matches. Clone sizes are given selectively: once, few, many, or a class where the clone is expanded.

TGTGCCAGCAGCGTAGGGGGGGGGACTCAAGAGACCCAGTACTTC,CASSVGGGTQETQYF,TRBV9,many,TRBJ2-5,TRBD2
TGTGCCAGCAGTGACAGACAGGGGGGATATGGCAATCAGCCCCAGCATTTT,CASSDRQGGYGNQPQHF,TRBV6-1,many,TRBJ1-5,TRBD1
TGCAGCGTTGCAGCAGGGCTTAATCAGCCCCAGCATTTT,CSVAAGLNQPQHF,TRBV29-1,many,TRBJ1-5,-
TGTGCCAGCAGTTTATCCCGGTTTAGCGGGAGTGAGCAGTTCTTC,CASSLSRFSGSEQFF,TRBV27,-,TRBJ2-1,TRBD2
TGTGCCAGCAGCTTATCCGTCGCAGGGACCACCTACGAGCAGTACTTC,CASSLSVAGTTYEQYF,TRBV13,-,TRBJ2-7,-
TGTGCCAGCAGCCAAGCTACTAGCGGGAGGGGAGCCTACGAGCAGTACTTC,CASSQATSGRGAYEQYF,TRBV3-1,-,TRBJ2-7,TRBD2
TGTGCCAGCAGTTTATGGCAGGGGGCAGCAAACACTGAAGCTTTCTTT,CASSLWQGAANTEAFF,TRBV28,many,TRBJ1-1,TRBD1
TGTGCCAGCAGTTTATTCCGCAGTCTCGAAAAACTGTTTTTT,CASSLFRSLEKLFF,TRBV27,-,TRBJ1-4,-
TGTGCCAGCTCTGGACAGGGTTTCGATCAGCCCCAGCATTTT,CASSGQGFDQPQHF,TRBV2,many,TRBJ1-5,TRBD1
TGTGCCATCAGTGCGGTCCAGGGTGGAGCTTTCTTT,CAISAVQGGAFF,TRBV10-3,many,TRBJ1-1,-
TGTGCCAGCAGTGCCCTGAGGGAGCTGTTTTTT,CASSALRELFF,TRBV12-3/TRBV12-4,-,TRBJ2-2,-
TGCAGTGCTAGTCTACTAGCGGGGGCACTTACCTACGAGCAGTACTTC,CSASLLAGALTYEQYF,TRBV20-1,-,TRBJ2-7,TRBD2
TGCAGCGTTGTTAGGGGAACAGGGGCCTACGAGCAGTACTTC,CSVVRGTGAYEQYF,TRBV29-1,many,TRBJ2-7,TRBD1
TGCGCCAGCAGCTTGGGGGGGGCAGTTGGGTTCGACGAGCAGTACTTC,CASSLGGAVGFDEQYF,TRBV5-1,few,TRBJ2-7,-
TGTGCCAGCCTCGGGGTAGGGGCAACCGGGGAGCTGTTTTTT,CASLGVGATGELFF,TRBV2,many,TRBJ2-2,-
TGTGCCAGCAGTGCGGGACAGATGAGGCGGGGCTACACCTTC,CASSAGQMRRGYTF,TRBV27,-,TRBJ1-2,TRBD1
TGCAGTGCTAGAACTGGGTTGAACAATCAGCCCCAGCATTTT,CSARTGLNNQPQHF,TRBV20-1,few,TRBJ1-5,-
TGTGCCAGCACCCAGGGGGGAGCTGGGGCCAACGTCCTGACTTTC,CASTQGGAGANVLTF,TRBV6-1,many,TRBJ2-6,-
TGTGCCAGCAGCACCACAGGGGAGGCCGGGGAGCTGTTTTTT,CASSTTGEAGELFF,TRBV6-2/TRBV6-3,few,TRBJ2-2,-
TGTGCCAGCAGCCCTATGCGACCACCGGCCGAGCAGTACTTC,CASSPMRPPAEQYF,TRBV7-2,many,TRBJ2-7,-
TGCAGTGCTAGAGATTTGAGGCTAGCGGGAGCATCGGGGGAGCTGTTTTTT,CSARDLRLAGASGELFF,TRBV20-1,-,TRBJ2-2,TRBD2
TGCGCCAGCAGCCGGTTACTAGCTAACTATGGCTACACCTTC,CASSRLLANYGYTF,TRBV5-1,many,TRBJ1-2,-
TGCAGTGCTAGCGGGGGGCAGACCTACGAGCAGTACTTC,CSASGGQTYEQYF,TRBV20-1,few,TRBJ2-7,-
TGTGCCTGGAGTACCGGGATGAACTATGGCTACACCTTC,CAWSTGMNYGYTF,TRBV30,-,TRBJ1-2,-
TGCGCCAGCAGCGGATGCGAACAGCCAAATCAGCCCCAGCATTTT,CASSGCEQPNQPQHF,TRBV5-1,-,TRBJ1-5,-
TGTGCCAGCAGCATTCTAATCTGGGTAGCGGGAGAAGAGACCCAGTACTTC,CASSILIWVAGEETQYF,TRBV7-8,-,TRBJ2-5,TRBD2
TGTGCCAGCAGCTCTATAGCGGGGGGGAACACCGGGGAGCTGTTTTTT,CASSSIAGGNTGELFF,TRBV11-2,few,TRBJ2-2,TRBD2
TGTGCCAGCAGTCCGCGGTCCAGCGCAGGCGGGGAGCTGTTTTTT,CASSPRSSAGGELFF,TRBV12-3/TRBV12-4,many,TRBJ2-2,-
TGCAGCGTTGTGATCGGACAGGGGGACTACGAGCAGTACTTC,CSVVIGQGDYEQYF,TRBV29-1,few,TRBJ2-7,TRBD1